A single sample gave rise to the 11 T cell receptor beta chains below, sequenced in a study of blood T cell repertoires in COVID-19. The data were produced by immunoSEQ multiplex PCR, yet TCRdb's version contains in-frame clones alone and is incomplete. This repertoire shows about 220,000 clones, approximately 81% found once; its top ten account for around 3.3%. The material sequenced was peripheral blood. These receptors all stem from a woman older than 75 with acute or convalescent COVID-19.

The chain joins TRBV28 to TRBJ1-2; a possible D gene is TRBD1 (6 bases). The V gene lost 6 bases and the J gene lost 0 bases, with 14 bases spanning the gap. This CDR3 has 15 residues. Per germline, CDR1 MDHEN and CDR2 SYDVKM. In DNA, the CDR3 is TGTGCCAGCAGGGTACTCGGACAGTCTAACTATGGCTACACCTTC. Translated: CASRVLGQSNYGYTF.

V and J are TRBV6-1 and TRBJ1-1; TRBD1 is a possible D gene (5 bases). Between the trimmed V and J ends, which lost 0 bases and 11 bases, there was a span of 13 bases. From germline, CDR1 is MNHNS and CDR2 SASEGT. CDR3 length: 13 residues. The CDR3 here is CASSEAPGLSAFF. In nucleotides, the CDR3 is TGTGCCAGCAGTGAAGCGCCGGGACTGTCGGCTTTCTTT.

The genes are TRBV6-5 and TRBJ1-3, with no clear D. Per germline, CDR1 MNHEY and CDR2 SVGAGI. The CDR3 consists of 16 residues. Trimming removed 2 bases from V and 0 bases from J, with 11 bases in between. The CDR3 DNA reads as TGTGCCAGCAGTTACGACACATCCAGCTCTGGAAACACCATATATTTT. It is translated as CASSYDTSSSGNTIYF.

This clone was recorded a few times. The rearrangement joins TRBV7-9 to TRBJ1-1; D is uncertain. Trimming pared 1 base from V and 0 bases from J, leaving 12 bases between. This CDR3 has 16 amino acids. Germline loops: CDR1 SEHNR, CDR2 FQNEAQ (reference sequence). CDR3 DNA sequence: TGTGCCAGCAGCTTAGGTTGGAGGGCAGTGAACACTGAAGCTTTCTTT. Translation: CASSLGWRAVNTEAFF. The full variable domain, its missing parts supplied by reference TRBV7-9 and TRBJ1-1, is DTGVSQNPRHKITKRGQNVTFRCDPISEHNRLYWYRQTLGQGPEFLTYFQNEAQLEKSRLLSDRFSAERPKGSFSTLEIQRTEQGDSAMYLCASSLGWRAVNTEAFFGQGTRLTVV.

This clone was observed a handful of times. This chain uses TRBV27 with TRBJ2-7; D is unresolved. The CDR3 has 16 amino acids. The V gene lost 2 bases and the J gene lost 1 base, with 15 bases spanning the gap. From germline, CDR1 is MNHEY and CDR2 SMNVEV (reference sequence). CDR3 loop: CASSLDLTTLSYEQYF. CDR3 DNA sequence: TGTGCCAGCAGTTTAGATTTAACTACCTTATCCTACGAGCAGTACTTC.

A note on this clone: The junction shows a germline mismatch at one end, possibly a read error. This chain links TRBV19 with TRBJ2-2, with 12 bases lining up with TRBD1. CDR1 and CDR2 from the germline V gene are LNHDA and SQIVND (reference sequence). The CDR3 spans 16 residues. CDR3 DNA sequence: TGTGCAAGTAGGGTTTGGGGACAGGGGGCAACCGGGGAGCTGTTTTTT. Translating it yields CASRVWGQGATGELFF. Based on the CDR3 plus reference TRBV19 and TRBJ2-2, the full variable domain is DGGITQSPKYLFRKEGQNVTLSCEQNLNHDAMYWYRQDPGQGLRLIYYSQIVNDFQKGDIAEGYSVSREKKESFPLTVTSAQKNPTAFYLCASRVWGQGATGELFFGEGSRLTVL.

The chain couples TRBV4-3 to TRBJ2-3, with a weak D call TRBD2 (5 bases). There are 15 residues in the CDR3. Looked up from germline, CDR1 is LGHNA and CDR2 is YSLEER. V gave up 3 bases and J gave up 5 bases, with 15 bases separating them. The CDR3 is CASSQHPGSGDTQYF. In nucleotides, the CDR3 is TGCGCCAGCAGCCAGCATCCGGGATCTGGAGATACGCAGTATTTT.

Remarks on this clone: At one end the junction does not follow the germline gene, possibly because of a read error. The CDR3 region has the DNA TGTGCCAGCTCCCCACCTCGGACAGGGTCTAATGAAAAACTGTTTTTT. Protein sequence: CASSPPRTGSNEKLFF. V usage is TRBV18 and J usage is TRBJ1-4, with TRBD1 matching 8 bases. Germline values: CDR1 KGHSH, CDR2 LQKENI. This CDR3 spans 16 amino acids.

The J gene is TRBJ2-2, the V gene TRBV3-1 (or the pseudogene TRBV3-2); D is undetermined. V was cut by 4 bases and J by 7 bases, with 10 bases left in between. CDR3 size: 13 residues. Germline CDR1 reads LGHDT; CDR2 reads YNNKEL (reference sequence). The CDR3 sequence is CASSLGGGGELFF. CDR3 DNA: TGTGCCAGCAGCCTCGGCGGTGGCGGGGAGCTGTTTTTT.

V gene TRBV10-3 combines with J gene TRBJ2-7; 9 bases map to TRBD1. The CDR3 is 14 amino acids. V lost 2 bases and J lost 6; bases outside the gene matches: 5. Germline-derived CDR1 and CDR2 are ENHRY and SYGVKD. CDR3 in DNA: TGTGCCATCAGTGAGCCGGGGACAGGGAGCGAGCAGTACTTC. As protein: CAISEPGTGSEQYF.

The V gene is TRBV18, the J gene TRBJ2-7; no reliable D call. CDR1 is KGHSH, CDR2 LQKENI, per germline. The CDR3 is 15 amino acids. Trimming left V 6 bases short and J 0 bases short, with 15 bases between. Written as DNA, the CDR3 is TGTGCCAGCTCTCCCCGACAAAGCTACTCCTACGAGCAGTACTTC. Residues: CASSPRQSYSYEQYF.